These 29 T cell receptor beta chains originate from one sample sequenced in a study of blood T cell repertoires in COVID-19. Some clones are missing from TCRdb's copy, which holds only in-frame ones; the method was immunoSEQ multiplex PCR. Altogether 300,000 to 450,000 clones are present, roughly 90% being singletons, with the ten largest covering roughly 1%. Sequenced: PBMCs or T cells enriched from blood (not recorded which). Receptor source: a woman younger than 45 who had recovered from COVID-19.

The V gene is TRBV2, the J gene TRBJ1-1, with no clear D. This CDR3 comprises 14 residues. The V end lost 0 bases, the J end lost 1 base, and 6 bases lay between the germline ends. Germline V gives CDR1 SNHLY, CDR2 FYNNEI. Here the CDR3 reads CASSEATRNTEAFF. The CDR3 DNA reads TGTGCCAGCAGTGAAGCGACAAGGAACACTGAAGCTTTCTTT.

The gene calls are TRBV24-1 and TRBJ1-1; 8 bases line up with TRBD1. Germline lookup yields CDR1 KGHDR and CDR2 SFDVKD. V shed 11 bases, J shed 4 bases, and the junction held 8 bases outside the gene matches. The CDR3 is 13 amino acids. The CDR3 reads CASRTGSSTEAFF. The CDR3, as DNA: TGTGCCAGTAGGACAGGGTCGAGCACTGAAGCTTTCTTT.

The V and J genes are TRBV5-1 and TRBJ1-3, with 8 bases fitting TRBD1. This CDR3 has 15 amino acids. V shed 4 bases, J shed 2 bases, and the junction held 5 bases outside the gene matches. The germline V gene encodes CDR1 SGHRS and CDR2 YFSETQ. The DNA of the CDR3 is TGCGCCAGCAGCCAGGGGGCGCGAGCTGGAAACACCATATATTTT. Its protein product is CASSQGARAGNTIYF.

The J gene is TRBJ2-2, the V gene TRBV18; D possibly corresponds to TRBD2 (5 bases). The CDR3 runs 14 residues. Deletions cut 7 bases from V and 3 bases from J, with 12 bases between. Germline CDR1 and CDR2: KGHSH and LQKENI. Here the CDR3 DNA reads TGTGCCAGCTTCGGGGTGGCGGACACCGGGGAGCTGTTTTTT. As protein: CASFGVADTGELFF. Looking up the rest from reference TRBV18 and TRBJ2-2 gives the full variable domain: NAGVMQNPRHLVRRRGQEARLRCSPMKGHSHVYWYRQLPEEGLKFMVYLQKENIIDESGMPKERFSAEFPKEGPSILRIQQVVRGDSAAYFCASFGVADTGELFFGEGSRLTVL.

The chain combines TRBV9 with TRBJ1-1, with D hard to call. Trimming shortened V by 6 bases and J by 5 bases, and 17 bases separated the two germline ends. Germline CDR1 and CDR2: SGDLS and YYNGEE. CDR3 length: 14 residues. For the CDR3, the DNA is TGTGCCAGCACCTTTGGGCCCCCGGGGACTGAAGCTTTCTTT. Its protein is CASTFGPPGTEAFF. Looking up the rest from reference TRBV9 and TRBJ1-1 gives the full variable domain: DSGVTQTPKHLITATGQRVTLRCSPRSGDLSVYWYQQSLDQGLQFLIQYYNGEERAKGNILERFSAQQFPDLHSELNLSSLELGDSALYFCASTFGPPGTEAFFGQGTRLTVV.

The chain joins TRBV3-1 (or the pseudogene TRBV3-2) to TRBJ2-7; D is unclear. CDR1 is LGHDT and CDR2 is YNNKEL in the germline V gene (reference sequence). The CDR3 has 12 amino acids. Trimming removed 3 bases from V and 6 bases from J, with 9 bases in between. This chain's CDR3 is CASSHGGGEQYF. The CDR3 DNA reads TGTGCCAGCAGCCACGGCGGCGGCGAGCAGTACTTC.

This chain connects TRBV9 to TRBJ1-2; D is uncertain. The germline gives CDR1 SGDLS, CDR2 YYNGEE. Trimming cost V 4 bases and J 9 bases, with 4 bases left between them. This CDR3 comprises 9 residues. The CDR3: CASSPSYTF. CDR3 DNA: TGTGCCAGCAGCCCCAGCTACACCTTC.

The chain is built from TRBV7-9 and TRBJ2-1; D remains ambiguous. This CDR3 region has 14 residues. Per germline, CDR1 SEHNR and CDR2 FQNEAQ (reference sequence). V lost 3 bases and J lost 5, with 11 bases in between. Written as DNA, the CDR3 is TGTGCCAGCAGCTTCCTCTCTTCAGACAATGAGCAGTTCTTC. Translating it yields CASSFLSSDNEQFF.

In DNA form, the CDR3 reads TGTGCCAGCAGCTTCCGGCAAGCAGGGTCGCGGGAGACCCAGTACTTC. It is translated as CASSFRQAGSRETQYF. The V and J genes are TRBV5-6 and TRBJ2-5, with D perhaps TRBD1 (5 bases). V was trimmed by 2 bases and J by 5 bases, leaving 19 bases between them. CDR3 length: 16 amino acids. Germline CDR1 reads SGHDT; CDR2 reads YYEEEE.

The chain links TRBV29-1 to TRBJ1-1; 8 nucleotides line up with TRBD1. The trim removed 8 bases at V and 4 bases at J, leaving 9 bases unmatched. Germline-derived CDR1 and CDR2 are SQVTM and ANQGSEA. This CDR3 has 13 residues. CDR3 in DNA: TGCAGCAACACACAGGGGGTTGGCACTGAAGCTTTCTTT. It encodes CSNTQGVGTEAFF.

The chain recombines TRBV18 with TRBJ1-2, with 10 positions matching TRBD1. The CDR3 is made up of 13 amino acids. Germline V gene lookup returns CDR1 KGHSH and CDR2 LQKENI. After removal of 3 bases from V and 7 bases from J, the junction contained 2 bases not matched to a gene. In DNA, the CDR3 is TGTGCCAGCTCACCGGGGGACAGGGGTGGCTACACCTTC. Translating gives CASSPGDRGGYTF.

The CDR3 is CASSSFRGNQLQPQHF. DNA of the CDR3: TGTGCCAGCAGTTCGTTCAGGGGCAATCAGTTACAGCCCCAGCATTTT. The gene calls are TRBV6-5 and TRBJ1-5; a possible D gene is TRBD1 (6 bases). Germline CDR1 is MNHEY and CDR2 is SVGAGI. The CDR3 covers 16 residues. V lost 4 bases to trimming and J lost 7 bases, with 20 bases between them.

The chain joins TRBV6-2 or TRBV6-3 to TRBJ2-5; TRBD1 matches at 10 bases. The junction had 8 bases not matched to a gene; V was cut back by 2 bases and J by 5 bases. CDR1 and CDR2 from the germline V gene are MNHEY and SVGEGT. The CDR3 is made up of 16 amino acids. This chain's CDR3 is CASSYLRDRGSETQYF. As DNA, the CDR3 is TGTGCCAGCAGTTACCTCCGGGACAGGGGAAGCGAGACCCAGTACTTC.

The genes are TRBV15 and TRBJ1-2; possible D gene TRBD1, 6 bases. Trimming stripped 3 bases from V and 6 bases from J, with 11 bases between. The CDR3 is made up of 13 amino acids. Germline CDR1 and CDR2: LNHNV and YYDKDF (reference sequence). CDR3 bases: TGTGCCACCAGCAGGGCTAACAGGGATGGCTACACCTTC. This encodes CATSRANRDGYTF.

The count of this clone is one. The rearrangement uses TRBV11-1 and TRBJ2-7, with 7 bases that match TRBD1. This CDR3 comprises 12 residues. The V and J ends lost 4 bases and 12 bases, in that order; junction bases with no gene match: 9. Germline V gene data show CDR1 as SGHAT and CDR2 as FQDESV (reference sequence). For the CDR3, the DNA is TGTGCCAGCAGCTACGAGGGGGCTACGCGGTACTTC. This sequence encodes CASSYEGATRYF.

This clone turned up a few times. V is TRBV25-1 and J is TRBJ1-1; 9 bases agree with TRBD1. CDR1 and CDR2 (germline): MGHDK, SYGVNS. V shed 8 bases and J 5 bases; nucleotides not matched to a gene: 9. The length of the CDR3 is 14 residues. The CDR3 protein is CASRPNRGRTEAFF. As DNA, the CDR3 is TGTGCCAGCCGCCCGAACAGGGGGCGAACTGAAGCTTTCTTT.

The rearrangement uses TRBV11-2 and TRBJ1-1; 7 bases agree with TRBD1. The CDR3 spans 13 residues. CDR1 and CDR2 from the germline V gene are SGHAT and FQNNGV. V trimming: 4 bases; J trimming: 4 bases; junction bases outside the gene matches: 3. The CDR3 here is CASSSAGGTEAFF. CDR3 nucleotide sequence: TGTGCCAGCAGCTCCGCAGGGGGCACTGAAGCTTTCTTT.

The genes are TRBV14 and TRBJ1-5; 8 bases map to TRBD1. Germline trimming cut 6 bases from V and 7 bases from J; bases unmatched to any gene: 8. CDR3 size: 14 residues. Germline CDR1 is SGHDN and CDR2 is FVKESK. CDR3 coding DNA: TGTGCCAGCAGTCAGACAGGGGTCGGGCAGCCCCAGCATTTT. Translating gives CASSQTGVGQPQHF.

The chain recombines TRBV11-2 with TRBJ2-1, with 10 bases that match TRBD2. V trimming: 1 base; J trimming: 2 bases; junction bases outside the gene matches: 5. The germline CDR1 and CDR2 sequences are SGHAT and FQNNGV. This CDR3 comprises 17 residues. CDR3 DNA sequence: TGTGCCAGCAGCTTAGGGTCTAGCGGGGGAACCTACAATGAGCAGTTCTTC. Amino acid sequence: CASSLGSSGGTYNEQFF.

This clone was seen a handful of times. The chain employs TRBV5-1 and TRBJ2-7, with 7 bases matching TRBD1. With V trimmed by 3 bases and J by 3 bases, 6 bases remained unmatched. This CDR3 contains 14 residues. Germline V gene sequence: CDR1 SGHRS, CDR2 YFSETQ. DNA for the CDR3: TGCGCCAGCAGCTCCCGGGACAGAGGCTACGAGCAGTACTTC. This codes for CASSSRDRGYEQYF.

This chain uses TRBV2 with TRBJ2-5, with 13 bases fitting TRBD2. This CDR3 contains 15 residues. Trimming at V came to 6 bases and at J to 4 bases, leaving 5 bases not matched to a gene. The germline CDR1 and CDR2 sequences are SNHLY and FYNNEI. In nucleotides, the CDR3 is TGTGCCAGCAGGCGACTAGCGGGGGGTTCAGAGACCCAGTACTTC. Translating it yields CASRRLAGGSETQYF.

This clone has a single count. The gene calls are TRBV6-2 or TRBV6-3 and TRBJ2-7; TRBD1 matches at 11 bases. Germline V gives CDR1 MNHEY, CDR2 SVGEGT. CDR3 size: 16 residues. The ends lost 4 bases at V and 2 bases at J; junction bases unmatched: 7. The CDR3 coding sequence is TGTGCCAGCAGTTCACCGGGACAGGGGGGTACCTACGAGCAGTACTTC. This codes for CASSSPGQGGTYEQYF.

This chain links TRBV5-6 with TRBJ2-1; 7 bases are a match to TRBD1. The CDR3 length is 15 residues. CDR1 is SGHDT and CDR2 is YYEEEE in the germline V gene. Trimming cost V 3 bases and J 4 bases; bases outside gene matches: 7. This chain's CDR3 is CASSSRGGQYNEQFF. The CDR3 bases are TGTGCCAGCAGCTCAAGAGGGGGCCAATACAATGAGCAGTTCTTC.

The rearrangement joins TRBV7-2 to TRBJ1-6; D unresolved. CDR1 is SGHTA and CDR2 is FQGNSA in the germline V gene. Between the trimmed V and J ends, which lost 3 bases and 10 bases, there was a span of 7 bases. The CDR3 covers 12 residues. The CDR3 nucleotides are TGTGCCAGCAGCTTTTTCGGGTCACCCCTCCACTTT. Encoded protein: CASSFFGSPLHF.

V gene TRBV9 combines with J gene TRBJ2-7; TRBD2 matches 11 bases. V was pared by 3 bases and J by 1 base, with 3 bases of the junction left unmatched. Germline lookup yields CDR1 SGDLS and CDR2 YYNGEE. The CDR3 loop spans 15 amino acids. In DNA, the CDR3 is TGTGCCAGCAGCGGGGGACTAGCGGAATCCTACGAGCAGTACTTC. Its translation: CASSGGLAESYEQYF.

The gene calls are TRBV28 and TRBJ1-2; TRBD1 is a possible D gene (5 bases). There are 12 residues in the CDR3. Trimming took 2 bases from V and 7 from J, leaving 8 bases between them. CDR1 and CDR2 from the germline V gene are MDHEN and SYDVKM. DNA of the CDR3: TGTGCCAGCAGTTTACTCAGGGCTGGCTACACCTTC. Amino acids: CASSLLRAGYTF.

The chain is built from TRBV14 and TRBJ1-6; a possible D gene is TRBD1 (6 bases). Trimming stripped 0 bases from V and 7 bases from J, with 13 bases between. Germline V gene data show CDR1 as SGHDN and CDR2 as FVKESK. This CDR3 region has 16 residues. The CDR3 nucleotides are TGTGCCAGCAGCCAAGAGGTAGGGGGGGCGAATTCACCCCTCCACTTT. It specifies CASSQEVGGANSPLHF. The entire variable domain, with the rest obtained from reference TRBV14 and TRBJ1-6, is as follows: EAGVTQFPSHSVIEKGQTVTLRCDPISGHDNLYWYRRVMGKEIKFLLHFVKESKQDESGMPNNRFLAERTGGTYSTLKVQPAELEDSGVYFCASSQEVGGANSPLHFGNGTRLTVT.

In its sample, this clone was seen a few times. This chain joins TRBV5-5 and TRBJ2-5; TRBD2 aligns across 11 bases. The CDR3 spans 16 residues. The V segment lost 2 bases and the J segment 0 bases; nucleotides outside the gene matches: 3. Germline V CDR1 and CDR2: SGHKS, YYEKEE (reference sequence). The CDR3, as DNA: TGTGCCAGCAGCTTTCCGGGACTAGCGGACCAAGAGACCCAGTACTTC. Its translation is CASSFPGLADQETQYF.

The J gene is TRBJ2-7, the V gene TRBV6-5; possibly TRBD2 for D (7 bases). CDR3 length equals 14 residues. Germline V gene sequence: CDR1 MNHEY, CDR2 SVGAGI. V lost 7 bases, J lost 1 base, and 14 bases lay in between. CDR3 sequence: CASTLQGGSYEQYF. Written as DNA, the CDR3 is TGTGCCAGCACTTTACAGGGAGGGTCCTACGAGCAGTACTTC.